The present T cell receptor beta chain was sequenced within a study of T cell repertoires and Cas9 in healthy adults. Study-wide context: SpCas9-reactive CD4 and CD8 T cells were characterized for potency, cytotoxicity and lineage. Study outcomes and limitations: SpCas9-reactive effector T cells were reportedly restrained in vitro by SpCas9-reactive regulatory T cells.

Concerning this clone itself: Antigen unknown.

CDR1 and CDR2 from the germline V gene are GTSNPN and SVGIG (reference sequence). This CDR3 comprises 13 residues. The germline V and J ends were trimmed by 5 bases and 8 bases, with 15 bases remaining between them. Sequencing was performed with immunoSEQ multiplex PCR; in TCRdb, only in-frame clones are kept and a portion is missing. Found here are about 14,000 clones, 85% to 90% of them singletons; the top ten hold about 1.5%. The receptor was isolated from a human donor in good health. The sequencing input was Tregs (CD4+, CD25+, CD127-, CD137-, CD154-) from PBMCs; culture status not recorded. V is TRBV30 and J is TRBJ1-4; D is perhaps TRBD1 (5 bases). The CDR3 region has the DNA TGTGCCTGGTTTCACCCGGGGCACGAAAAACTGTTTTTT. This sequence encodes CAWFHPGHEKLFF. Complete variable domain (other parts from reference TRBV30 and TRBJ1-4): SQTIHQWPATLVQPVGSPLSLECTVEGTSNPNLYWYRQAAGRGLQLLFYSVGIGQISSEVPQNLSASRPQDRQFILSSKKLLLSDSGFYLCAWFHPGHEKLFFGSGTQLSVL.